The TCR beta chain under discussion was sequenced for a study of blood T cell repertoires in COVID-19. Overall study context: Nucleic acid was either cDNA or gDNA, and it came from T cells, B-cell-depleted T cells, or PBMCs.

The junction had 6 bases not matched to a gene; V was cut back by 3 bases and J by 4 bases. The CDR3 extends over 15 amino acids. Germline V gives CDR1 SGHVS, CDR2 FNYEAQ. Original processing notes: Nucleated cell counts were estimated from reference gene primer amplification. Profiling relied on immunoSEQ multiplex PCR, and the TCRdb table lists in-frame clones only, not all of them. D and trimming come from the DNA, and the V and J calls and clone size come from that table. The data show about 220,000 clones, 90% seen once. Participant age was roughly 18 to 95 years, and participants resided in about 25 US areas. Cohort placement rested on clinical history that participants reported themselves.

V and J are TRBV7-6 and TRBJ2-7; 10 bases are a match to TRBD2. The specimen sequenced was PBMCs or T cells enriched from blood (not recorded which). The TCR was taken from a man younger than 45 who had been exposed to COVID-19. For the CDR3, the DNA is TGTGCCAGCAGCTTCAGCGGGGGGGATATATACGAGCAGTACTTC. This encodes CASSFSGGDIYEQYF.